These 16 T cell receptor beta chains originate from one sample sequenced in a study of cytomegalovirus exposure and HLA in healthy donors. Sequencing used immunoSEQ multiplex PCR; TCRdb keeps in-frame clones, though not all of them. The sample lists almost 70,000 clones, 96% occurring once. Sequencing input: PBMCs. Receptors were obtained from a woman aged 18-29 years in good health and CMV-seropositive.

In nucleotides, the CDR3 is TGTGCCAGCAGCAGGGGACAGGGCACTGAAGCTTTCTTT. It is translated as CASSRGQGTEAFF. The chain combines TRBV28 with TRBJ1-1; 9 positions agree with TRBD1. The V gene end was trimmed by 6 bases and the J gene end by 4 bases; junction bases not matched to a gene: 3. Looked up from germline, CDR1 is MDHEN and CDR2 is SYDVKM. CDR3 length: 13 residues.

The chain joins TRBV27 to TRBJ2-7, with D hard to call. Germline V gene data show CDR1 as MNHEY and CDR2 as SMNVEV (reference sequence). The V gene lost 5 bases and the J gene lost 3 bases, with 2 bases spanning the gap. The CDR3 sequence is 10 residues long. This CDR3 is CASSRYEQYF. Written as DNA, the CDR3 is TGTGCCAGCAGTCGCTACGAGCAGTACTTC.

The chain uses TRBV6-4 and TRBJ2-3, with TRBD1 identical over 10 bases. The CDR3 sequence is 14 residues long. Looked up from germline, CDR1 is MRHNA and CDR2 is SNTAGT. The ends lost 3 bases at V and 4 bases at J; junction bases unmatched: 1. CDR3 bases: TGTGCCAGCAGTGAGGGGACAGGGGCAGATACGCAGTATTTT. This gives the protein CASSEGTGADTQYF.

This chain joins TRBV5-4 and TRBJ2-5, with TRBD2 identical over 7 bases. The CDR3 totals 16 residues. The junction had 10 bases not matched to a gene; V was cut back by 0 bases and J by 5 bases. Germline-derived CDR1 and CDR2 are SGHNT and YYREEE (reference sequence). CDR3 bases: TGTGCCAGCAGCTTGGTTGCGGGAGCGCGGATGGAGACCCAGTACTTC. It translates to CASSLVAGARMETQYF.

The V gene is TRBV2, the J gene TRBJ2-1; 7 bases are shared with TRBD1. Germline lookup yields CDR1 SNHLY and CDR2 FYNNEI. Losses at the gene ends were 6 bases for V and 0 bases for J; bases not matched to a gene: 5. The CDR3 has 15 residues. The CDR3 loop is CASRLDRSSYNEQFF. In nucleotides, the CDR3 is TGTGCCAGCAGATTGGACAGGAGCTCCTACAATGAGCAGTTCTTC.

Only one count was recorded for this clone. The chain links TRBV19 to TRBJ2-3; TRBD1 is a possible D gene (6 bases). The CDR3 loop spans 13 amino acids. Trimming cost V 8 bases and J 1 base, with 10 bases left between them. The germline gives CDR1 LNHDA, CDR2 SQIVND (reference sequence). The CDR3 nucleotides read TGTGCCAGTTCGGACAGAGGCACAGATACGCAGTATTTT. This gives the protein CASSDRGTDTQYF. The whole variable domain, remainder taken from reference TRBV19 and TRBJ2-3, is DGGITQSPKYLFRKEGQNVTLSCEQNLNHDAMYWYRQDPGQGLRLIYYSQIVNDFQKGDIAEGYSVSREKKESFPLTVTSAQKNPTAFYLCASSDRGTDTQYFGPGTRLTVL.

This chain joins TRBV5-1 and TRBJ2-1; D is uncertain. Trimming took off 2 bases at V and 2 bases at J, with 14 bases between the two ends. The germline gives CDR1 SGHRS, CDR2 YFSETQ. The CDR3 contains 16 residues. For the CDR3, the DNA is TGCGCCAGCAGCTTCAGGTCCAGTGGCCCCTACAATGAGCAGTTCTTC. Protein sequence: CASSFRSSGPYNEQFF.

The chain uses TRBV11-3 and TRBJ2-1; possible D gene TRBD1, 6 bases. This CDR3 comprises 13 residues. With 5 bases removed from V and 10 bases from J, the gap between germline ends came to 15 bases. Germline values: CDR1 SGHNT, CDR2 YENEEA. This CDR3 reads CASSRTAQGEQFF. DNA for the CDR3: TGTGCCAGCAGCCGGACGGCCCAGGGGGAGCAGTTCTTC.

The V call is TRBV11-3, the J call TRBJ2-7; 9 bases match TRBD2. Germline V gene sequence: CDR1 SGHNT, CDR2 YENEEA. The V and J ends lost 3 bases and 4 bases, in that order; junction bases with no gene match: 4. This CDR3 contains 14 residues. The CDR3 region is CASSFSGSPYEQYF. The CDR3 nucleotides are TGTGCCAGCAGCTTTAGCGGGAGTCCTTACGAGCAGTACTTC.

The chain has TRBV12-5 and TRBJ2-1; TRBD2 matches at 13 bases. The CDR3 is 15 amino acids. V shed 4 bases, J shed 9 bases, and the junction held 6 bases outside the gene matches. CDR1 and CDR2 from the germline V gene are LGHNT and FRNRAP. Written as DNA, the CDR3 is TGTGCTAGTGGTTCTGGGACTAGCGGGAAAGGTGAGCAGTTCTTC. Translation gives CASGSGTSGKGEQFF. The variable domain in full, with the rest retrieved from reference TRBV12-5 and TRBJ2-1, is DARVTQTPRHKVTEMGQEVTMRCQPILGHNTVFWYRQTMMQGLELLAYFRNRAPLDDSGMPKDRFSAEMPDATLATLKIQPSEPRDSAVYFCASGSGTSGKGEQFFGPGTRLTVL.

The J gene is TRBJ2-2, the V gene TRBV5-1; D not resolved. The CDR3 is made up of 13 amino acids. Germline CDR1 and CDR2: SGHRS and YFSETQ. The V end lost 5 bases, the J end lost 3 bases, and 8 bases lay between the germline ends. CDR3 nucleotide sequence: TGCGCCAGCAGGTCGGGTCACACCGGGGAGCTGTTTTTT. It yields the protein CASRSGHTGELFF.

The chain employs TRBV6-5 and TRBJ2-1; 8 bases are a match to TRBD1. The CDR3 has 14 amino acids. The V segment lost 6 bases and the J segment 4 bases; nucleotides outside the gene matches: 5. Germline V gene sequence: CDR1 MNHEY, CDR2 SVGAGI. This CDR3 is CASSWDRTYNEQFF. As DNA, the CDR3 is TGTGCCAGCAGCTGGGACAGGACTTACAATGAGCAGTTCTTC.

J is TRBJ2-2 and V is TRBV21-1; the table's D call TRBD1 went unverified against the DNA. TRBV21-1 is listed as a pseudogene. CDR3 size: 17 residues. The CDR3 DNA sequence: TGTGCCAGCAGCAAAAAAGGGACAGGGACGAACACCGGGGAGCTGTTTTTT. It translates to CASSKKGTGTNTGELFF.

The chain joins TRBV7-9 to TRBJ2-5, with TRBD1 matching over 11 bases. The germline gives CDR1 SEHNR, CDR2 FQNEAQ (reference sequence). V lost 3 bases, J lost 5 bases, and 8 bases stayed unmatched. The CDR3 is 16 amino acids. This CDR3 reads CASSFGDRGIFETQYF. The CDR3 DNA reads TGTGCCAGCAGCTTTGGGGACAGGGGGATCTTTGAGACCCAGTACTTC. The full variable domain, its missing parts supplied by reference TRBV7-9 and TRBJ2-5, is DTGVSQNPRHKITKRGQNVTFRCDPISEHNRLYWYRQTLGQGPEFLTYFQNEAQLEKSRLLSDRFSAERPKGSFSTLEIQRTEQGDSAMYLCASSFGDRGIFETQYFGPGTRLLVL.

J is TRBJ1-5 and V is TRBV19; D possibly corresponds to TRBD1 (6 bases). CDR3 length: 14 amino acids. Trimming removed 7 bases at V and 2 bases at J, with 12 bases between. The V gene's germline CDR1 is LNHDA and CDR2 SQIVND (reference sequence). The CDR3 is CASKGGVGNQPQHF. CDR3 bases: TGTGCCAGTAAAGGGGGGGTGGGCAATCAGCCCCAGCATTTT.

This clone was observed once. The V call is TRBV7-6, the J call TRBJ2-3; TRBD2 matches 11 bases. Germline V lookup: CDR1 SGHVS, CDR2 FNYEAQ. V was clipped by 3 bases and J by 2 bases; unmatched bases: 4. The CDR3 is made up of 16 amino acids. CDR3: CASSLLAGGLTDTQYF. The CDR3 DNA sequence: TGTGCCAGCAGCTTGCTAGCGGGAGGACTCACAGATACGCAGTATTTT.